This TCR beta chain was documented in a study of chemoradiotherapy in HPV16-positive cancers. Study context: Candidate HPV-specific clones and shared TCR motifs came from a couple of HPV16-positive patients. Study-wide points: Candidate HPV-specific clones and E7-related TCR motifs grew in tumor during treatment. Functional assays defining HPV-specific T cells used only a couple of HPV16-positive patients.

Comments on this clone: Its antigen is unknown.

This table comes from immunoSEQ multiplex PCR, and its TCRdb copy is limited to in-frame clones, with some not included. The sample lists under 85,000 clones; almost 90% were seen once. Here the sequenced sample was blood, taken from a patient who underwent chemoradiotherapy. This sequence was found in a human donor with HPV-associated anogenital cancer.

The CDR3 nucleotides read TGCGCCAGCAGCTCACAACTGATCGCGCAAGAGACCCAGTACTTC. It translates to CASSSQLIAQETQYF. This chain links TRBV5-1 with TRBJ2-5; D not certain. V was shortened by 3 bases and J by 2 bases, with 14 bases between the two germline ends. This CDR3 has 15 amino acids. The germline V gene has CDR1 SGHRS and CDR2 YFSETQ.